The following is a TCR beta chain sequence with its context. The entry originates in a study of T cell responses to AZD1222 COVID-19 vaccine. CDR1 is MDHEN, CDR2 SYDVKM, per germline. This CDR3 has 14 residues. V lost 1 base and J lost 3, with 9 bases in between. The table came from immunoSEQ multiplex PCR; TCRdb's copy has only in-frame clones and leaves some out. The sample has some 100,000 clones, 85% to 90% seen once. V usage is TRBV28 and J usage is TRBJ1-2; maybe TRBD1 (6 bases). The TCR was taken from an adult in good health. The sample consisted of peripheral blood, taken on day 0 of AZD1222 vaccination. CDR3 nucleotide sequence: TGTGCCAGCAGTTTATCAGCAGGGGACTATGGCTACACCTTC. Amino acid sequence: CASSLSAGDYGYTF.